This T cell receptor (beta chain) appears in the sequencing data of a study of human T cells and chemical hapten exposure. TCRdb ran MiXCR on the RACE reads and lists one entry per CDR3 protein. Among 100,000 to 120,000 distinct CDR3 sequences listed, under 40% were seen once. V lost 5 bases and J 0 bases, leaving 13 bases between the germline ends. Germline V gene lookup returns CDR1 MNHNS and CDR2 SASEGT. CDR3 size: 16 residues. Sample time point: patch test 3, about 24 weeks after DPC sensitization. Treatment defined: therapeutic diphenylcyclopropenone sensitization with weekly scalp DPC. This rearrangement joins TRBV6-1 to TRBJ1-4; possible D gene TRBD1, 6 bases. This TCR derives from a man between 40 and 49 years old with alopecia areata. Some clones in this sample may be carry-over from other donors' samples. Sequenced material: whole blood, taken in connection with sensitization to the hapten diphenylcyclopropenone (DPC). For the CDR3, the DNA is TGTGCCAGCAGTCAAAGAACAGGGACAACTAATGAAAAACTGTTTTTT. It codes for CASSQRTGTTNEKLFF.